The 3 T cell receptor beta chains below were found in one sample sequenced in a study of CD8 T cells in ankylosing spondylitis. MiXCR, applied by TCRdb to the 5' RACE reads, yields one record per CDR3 protein. The sample consists of under 250,000 distinct CDR3 sequences, about 10% of them appearing once. Sequencing used blood, either unsorted or a sorted T cell fraction (not recorded which). The receptors come from a male donor with ankylosing spondylitis or in good health (not recorded which).

A remark on this clonotype: Relative to the germline gene, one junction end is altered; a read error may explain this. J is TRBJ1-2 and V is TRBV28, with 9 bases lining up with TRBD1. The CDR3 loop spans 13 amino acids. The germline V gene encodes CDR1 MDHEN and CDR2 SYDVKM. The CDR3 is CASSLTGTGHSSF. The CDR3 nucleotides read TGTGCCAGCAGTCTAACCGGGACAGGGCATTCAAGCTTC.

There are many counts of this clonotype. V usage is TRBV6-5 and J usage is TRBJ2-3; D gene unclear. From germline, CDR1 is MNHEY and CDR2 SVGAGI. V was cut by 8 bases and J by 1 base, with 13 bases left in between. The CDR3 runs 14 residues. CDR3 protein: CASGSRMGTDTQYF. The CDR3 region has the DNA TGTGCCAGCGGTTCGAGGATGGGCACAGATACGCAGTATTTT.

This clonotype was found many times. The chain combines TRBV7-2 with TRBJ1-5; D gene unclear. The CDR3 extends over 16 amino acids. The V gene lost 4 bases and the J gene lost 0 bases, with 13 bases spanning the gap. Germline CDR1 SGHTA, CDR2 FQGNSA. The CDR3 loop is CASSSLQRNSNQPQHF. The CDR3 DNA reads TGTGCCAGCAGCTCCCTGCAGCGAAATAGCAATCAGCCCCAGCATTTT.